Below, 17 T cell receptor beta chains from the same sample are listed, as sequenced in a study of a mutant IDH1 vaccine in newly diagnosed glioma. Described time point: week 47, end of study. Doses of 300 ug of mutant IDH1 20-mer peptide were given with topical imiquimod. Their antigens remain unidentified. Data came from immunoSEQ multiplex PCR; TCRdb stores just in-frame clones and leaves some out. This table holds approximately 50,000 clones, around three quarters found once. The sample was PBMCs, taken from a glioma patient whose treatment included an IDH1 peptide vaccine. The receptors were sampled from a woman aged 40 to 49 with glioma. Some clones in this sample may be carry-over from other donors' samples.

V is TRBV10-3 and J is TRBJ1-5; TRBD1 matches 11 bases. Trimming at V came to 2 bases and at J to 6 bases, leaving 3 bases not matched to a gene. CDR1 is ENHRY and CDR2 is SYGVKD in the germline V gene. The CDR3 runs 15 residues. The CDR3 protein is CAISEGTGGSQPQHF. The CDR3 nucleotides read TGTGCCATCAGTGAGGGGACAGGGGGTTCTCAGCCCCAGCATTTT.

This clone appeared once. This rearrangement joins TRBV30 to TRBJ2-7; 8 bases line up with TRBD2. The V gene's germline CDR1 is GTSNPN and CDR2 SVGIG (reference sequence). The ends lost 0 bases at V and 4 bases at J; junction bases unmatched: 2. CDR3 length: 13 residues. The CDR3 coding sequence is TGTGCCTGGAGTGTGGCTAGCGGGTACGAGCAGTACTTC. Its protein is CAWSVASGYEQYF. The variable domain in full, completed from reference TRBV30 and TRBJ2-7, reads SQTIHQWPATLVQPVGSPLSLECTVEGTSNPNLYWYRQAAGRGLQLLFYSVGIGQISSEVPQNLSASRPQDRQFILSSKKLLLSDSGFYLCAWSVASGYEQYFGPGTRLTVT.

J is TRBJ2-1 and V is TRBV18; D unresolved. V was cut by 1 base and J by 10 bases, with 14 bases left in between. CDR1 and CDR2 from the germline V gene are KGHSH and LQKENI. The CDR3 totals 14 residues. CDR3: CASSPRSSTEEQFF. In DNA, the CDR3 is TGTGCCAGCTCACCACGGTCGAGCACGGAAGAGCAGTTCTTC. Full variable domain (outside the CDR3, taken from reference TRBV18 and TRBJ2-1): NAGVMQNPRHLVRRRGQEARLRCSPMKGHSHVYWYRQLPEEGLKFMVYLQKENIIDESGMPKERFSAEFPKEGPSILRIQQVVRGDSAAYFCASSPRSSTEEQFFGPGTRLTVL.

The gene calls are TRBV5-6 and TRBJ1-2, with D hard to call. The ends were cut back, 0 bases at V and 4 bases at J, with 7 bases in the middle. The CDR3 consists of 13 residues. The germline CDR1 and CDR2 sequences are SGHDT and YYEEEE. CDR3 residues: CASSLGASYGYTF. The CDR3 nucleotides read TGTGCCAGCAGCTTGGGGGCAAGCTATGGCTACACCTTC.

This clone has just a few counts. V gene TRBV27 combines with J gene TRBJ2-4, with TRBD1 matching over 12 bases. Germline values: CDR1 MNHEY, CDR2 SMNVEV (reference sequence). Trimming removed 5 bases from V and 8 bases from J; junction bases left unmatched: 4. This CDR3 region has 14 residues. The CDR3 DNA follows: TGTGCCAGCAGTGTGGGACAGGGGGCGTACATTCAGTACTTC. Protein product: CASSVGQGAYIQYF.

This chain connects TRBV15 to TRBJ1-4, with D hard to call. The length of the CDR3 is 12 residues. V gave up 3 bases and J gave up 9 bases, with 8 bases separating them. Germline CDR1 and CDR2: LNHNV and YYDKDF (reference sequence). CDR3 sequence reads: CATSRDRKKLFF. CDR3 nucleotide sequence: TGTGCCACCAGCAGGGACCGGAAAAAACTGTTTTTT.

The chain employs TRBV9 and TRBJ2-2; 10 bases align to TRBD2. The CDR3 runs 18 residues. The V and J ends lost 0 bases and 1 base, in that order; junction bases with no gene match: 6. Germline-derived CDR1 and CDR2 are SGDLS and YYNGEE. For the CDR3, the DNA is TGTGCCAGCAGCGTAGGTCTAGCGGGGGCGGAGAACACCGGGGAGCTGTTTTTT. Residues: CASSVGLAGAENTGELFF.

This chain links TRBV13 with TRBJ1-1; D is ambiguous. Germline loops: CDR1 PRHDT, CDR2 FYEKMQ (reference sequence). V was pared by 5 bases and J by 6 bases, with 13 bases between. The CDR3 loop spans 13 amino acids. CDR3 sequence: CASSTSAFPEAFF. The CDR3, as DNA: TGTGCCAGCAGCACCTCCGCGTTCCCTGAAGCTTTCTTT. Drawing the rest from reference TRBV13 and TRBJ1-1, the complete variable domain is AAGVIQSPRHLIKEKRETATLKCYPIPRHDTVYWYQQGPGQDPQFLISFYEKMQSDKGSIPDRFSAQQFSDYHSELNMSSLELGDSALYFCASSTSAFPEAFFGQGTRLTVV.

The rearrangement links TRBV4-3 to TRBJ2-2; 12 positions agree with TRBD2. Losses at the gene ends were 0 bases for V and 1 base for J; bases not matched to a gene: 3. This CDR3 is 18 amino acids long. Germline V gene sequence: CDR1 LGHNA, CDR2 YSLEER. CDR3 in DNA: TGCGCCAGCAGCCAAGATTGGGGACTAGCGGGGAACACCGGGGAGCTGTTTTTT. It translates to CASSQDWGLAGNTGELFF.

The genes are TRBV4-1 and TRBJ2-2; tentatively, D is TRBD2 (5 bases). V lost 0 bases and J lost 1, with 6 bases in between. The length of the CDR3 is 15 residues. Germline lookup yields CDR1 MGHRA and CDR2 YSYEKL. DNA of the CDR3: TGCGCCAGCAGCCAAGACGGGGTGAACACCGGGGAGCTGTTTTTT. Encoded protein: CASSQDGVNTGELFF.

This clone appeared once. The chain uses TRBV7-9 and TRBJ2-2; 14 bases align to TRBD2. V lost 3 bases to trimming and J lost 1 base; unmatched junction nucleotides: 4. This CDR3 contains 18 residues. Per germline, CDR1 SEHNR and CDR2 FQNEAQ (reference sequence). The CDR3 DNA reads TGTGCCAGCAGCTTCGGGACTAGCGGGGGCCGGAACACCGGGGAGCTGTTTTTT. Translation: CASSFGTSGGRNTGELFF.

The chain couples TRBV2 to TRBJ1-4; D possibly corresponds to TRBD1 (5 bases). The CDR3 loop spans 14 amino acids. V was pared by 7 bases and J by 7 bases, with 16 bases between. Germline values: CDR1 SNHLY, CDR2 FYNNEI. The CDR3 is CASTTLGDLEKLFF. The CDR3 coding sequence is TGTGCCAGCACCACCCTGGGGGACCTTGAAAAACTGTTTTTT. The full variable domain, rest sourced from reference TRBV2 and TRBJ1-4, is EPEVTQTPSHQVTQMGQEVILRCVPISNHLYFYWYRQILGQKVEFLVSFYNNEISEKSEIFDDQFSVERPDGSNFTLKIRSTKLEDSAMYFCASTTLGDLEKLFFGSGTQLSVL.

This chain joins TRBV19 and TRBJ1-1; TRBD1 matches at 7 bases. Germline CDR1 and CDR2: LNHDA and SQIVND (reference sequence). CDR3 length: 14 amino acids. V lost 3 bases to trimming and J lost 8 bases; unmatched junction nucleotides: 9. DNA of the CDR3: TGTGCCAGTAGTATTCCAGGGGGTCGGGAGGAAGCTTTCTTT. Protein sequence: CASSIPGGREEAFF.

Written as DNA, the CDR3 is TGTGCCAGCAGCGCAGACGGGGTGAGGTCACCCCTCCACTTT. The encoded protein is CASSADGVRSPLHF. The chain employs TRBV9 and TRBJ1-6; the D is unclear. CDR1 and CDR2 from the germline V gene are SGDLS and YYNGEE. The length of the CDR3 is 14 residues. V lost 3 bases and J 10 bases, leaving 14 bases between the germline ends.

The chain has TRBV7-9 and TRBJ2-7; 8 nucleotides align to TRBD1. V trimming: 2 bases; J trimming: 1 base; junction bases outside the gene matches: 4. CDR1 and CDR2 (germline): SEHNR, FQNEAQ (reference sequence). This CDR3 is 15 amino acids long. For the CDR3, the DNA is TGTGCCAGCAGCTTAAAGACAGGGGCTTCCTACGAGCAGTACTTC. Its protein is CASSLKTGASYEQYF.

The chain recombines TRBV7-2 with TRBJ2-5; TRBD2 matches 11 bases. Trimming cost V 5 bases and J 3 bases; bases outside gene matches: 5. The CDR3 runs to 15 residues. CDR1 is SGHTA and CDR2 is FQGNSA in the germline V gene. CDR3 sequence (DNA): TGTGCCAGCAGCCCGGGACTAGCGGAGAAAGAGACCCAGTACTTC. It yields the protein CASSPGLAEKETQYF.

This clone turned up a few times. The gene calls are TRBV19 and TRBJ1-2; D possibly corresponds to TRBD1 (5 bases). This CDR3 contains 13 residues. From germline, CDR1 is LNHDA and CDR2 SQIVND (reference sequence). V lost 6 bases to trimming and J lost 4 bases, with 12 bases between them. The CDR3 here is CASSLTDSYGYTF. CDR3 coding DNA: TGTGCCAGTAGCCTAACTGACAGCTATGGCTACACCTTC. The full variable domain, with the rest looked up from reference TRBV19 and TRBJ1-2, is DGGITQSPKYLFRKEGQNVTLSCEQNLNHDAMYWYRQDPGQGLRLIYYSQIVNDFQKGDIAEGYSVSREKKESFPLTVTSAQKNPTAFYLCASSLTDSYGYTFGSGTRLTVV.